The subject of this entry is one T cell receptor beta chain. Its antigen is as yet unknown. Here immunoSEQ multiplex PCR was the method, and the copy in TCRdb shows in-frame clones only, minus some. The profile shows about 2.1 million clones, approximately 92% of them singletons. Germline-derived CDR1 and CDR2 are SGHAT and FQNNGV. Trimming removed 1 base from V and 8 bases from J, with 12 bases in between. The CDR3 loop spans 14 amino acids. CD45RO-negative, CCR7-selected cells formed the naive CD8 fraction, which excluded terminally differentiated effector memory CD45RA+ cells. This specimen belongs to a study of shared clonotypes between healthy human individuals. General study points: Generation probability values for non-shared clonotypes were lower than those for clonotypes shared by all four donors.

This receptor was obtained from a man younger than 35 in good health. Some clones in this sample may be carry-over from other donors' samples. Sequenced sample: naive CD8+ T cells from PBMCs. This rearrangement joins TRBV11-2 to TRBJ2-1; D tentatively fits TRBD1 or TRBD2 (6 bases each). CDR3 coding DNA: TGTGCCAGCAGCTTAGTTAGGGGGGTCGATGAGCAGTTCTTC. Translation gives CASSLVRGVDEQFF.